This TCR beta chain stems from a study of T-cell reconstitution after alpha-beta-depleted transplantation in children. Ten or more counts support this clonotype. Preparation of the TCRbeta library was carried out with unique molecular identifiers. MiXCR, applied by TCRdb to the PCR reads, yields one record per CDR3 protein. Seen here are about 640,000 distinct CDR3 sequences, 15% to 20% observed once, and the top ten hold 1.1%. The CDR3 length is 14 residues. Germline lookup yields CDR1 DFQATT and CDR2 SNEGSKA (reference sequence). The ends lost 1 base at V and 6 bases at J; junction bases unmatched: 8.

The material was PBMCs from the stem cell graft donor, obtained from the stem cell graft. The chain recombines TRBV20-1 with TRBJ1-2; 7 nucleotides line up with TRBD1. The sequence derives from a human donor who donated a stem cell graft to a child with acute myeloid leukemia. In DNA, the CDR3 is TGCAGTGCTAGAGCCTCGACAGGGAGGAATGGCTACACCTTC. It is translated as CSARASTGRNGYTF.